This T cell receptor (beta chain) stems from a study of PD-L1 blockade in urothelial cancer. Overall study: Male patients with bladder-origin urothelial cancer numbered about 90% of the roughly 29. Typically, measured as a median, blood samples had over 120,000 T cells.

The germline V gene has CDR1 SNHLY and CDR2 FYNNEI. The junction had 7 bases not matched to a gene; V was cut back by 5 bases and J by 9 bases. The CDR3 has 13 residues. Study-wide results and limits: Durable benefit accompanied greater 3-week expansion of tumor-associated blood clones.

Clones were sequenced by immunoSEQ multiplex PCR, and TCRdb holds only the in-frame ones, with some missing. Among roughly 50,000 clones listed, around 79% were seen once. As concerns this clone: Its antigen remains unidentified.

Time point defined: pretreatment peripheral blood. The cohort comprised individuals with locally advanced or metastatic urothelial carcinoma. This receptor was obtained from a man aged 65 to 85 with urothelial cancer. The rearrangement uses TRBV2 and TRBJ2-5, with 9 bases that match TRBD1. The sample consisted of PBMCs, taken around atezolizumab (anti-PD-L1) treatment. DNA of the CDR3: TGTGCCAGCAGTTTGGGACAGGGAAGGGCCCAGTACTTC. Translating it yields CASSLGQGRAQYF. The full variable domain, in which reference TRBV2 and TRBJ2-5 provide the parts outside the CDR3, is EPEVTQTPSHQVTQMGQEVILRCVPISNHLYFYWYRQILGQKVEFLVSFYNNEISEKSEIFDDQFSVERPDGSNFTLKIRSTKLEDSAMYFCASSLGQGRAQYFGPGTRLLVL.